These T cell receptor beta chains were read from a single sample in a study of blood T cell repertoires in COVID-19. TCRdb keeps only in-frame clones here, not all; method: immunoSEQ multiplex PCR. Of 190,000 or so clones listed, 65% to 85% are singletons. Sequencing used PBMCs or T cells enriched from blood (not recorded which). The receptors here all came from a man aged 35 to 55 who had recovered from COVID-19. The CDR3 runs from the conserved cysteine through the conserved F or W. The order of the fields is J gene, clone size, V gene, CDR3 length, CDR3 protein. Clone size appears in some rows only: once, few, many, or a class for an expanded clone.

j_gene: TRBJ2-2
abundance: once
v_gene: TRBV11-2
len: 16
CDR3aa: CASSLDFRGNTGELFF

j_gene: TRBJ1-6
abundance: .
v_gene: TRBV4-2
len: 16
CDR3aa: CASSQTLGQGESPLHF

j_gene: TRBJ2-7
abundance: .
v_gene: TRBV7-8
len: 14
CDR3aa: CASSLETGPYEQYF

j_gene: TRBJ1-1
abundance: .
v_gene: TRBV7-9
len: 18
CDR3aa: CASSLLGLETDMNTEAFF

j_gene: TRBJ1-2
abundance: .
v_gene: TRBV10-3
len: 16
CDR3aa: CAISSGAGTGWVGYTF

j_gene: TRBJ2-7
abundance: .
v_gene: TRBV7-9
len: 15
CDR3aa: CASSSWAGLAYEQYF

j_gene: TRBJ1-1
abundance: .
v_gene: TRBV5-5
len: 15
CDR3aa: CASTVVSVPNTEAFF

j_gene: TRBJ1-2
abundance: .
v_gene: TRBV30
len: 13
CDR3aa: CAWNRGGVRGYTF

j_gene: TRBJ2-2
abundance: few
v_gene: TRBV10-2
len: 17
CDR3aa: CASSEVTGDQGTGELFF

j_gene: TRBJ1-3
abundance: .
v_gene: TRBV6-1
len: 17
CDR3aa: CASSEFQPGGSGNTIYF

j_gene: TRBJ1-2
abundance: once
v_gene: TRBV11-2
len: 13
CDR3aa: CASSLVDRSGYTF

j_gene: TRBJ2-7
abundance: .
v_gene: TRBV6-1
len: 18
CDR3aa: CASSEWPSGGGNSYEQYF

j_gene: TRBJ1-1
abundance: .
v_gene: TRBV30
len: 12
CDR3aa: CAWSVLGTEAFF

j_gene: TRBJ1-2
abundance: .
v_gene: TRBV4-3
len: 15
CDR3aa: CASSLHGQGRRGYTF

j_gene: TRBJ1-2
abundance: .
v_gene: TRBV4-1
len: 19
CDR3aa: CASSQDILLPGQGADGYTF

j_gene: TRBJ1-5
abundance: once
v_gene: TRBV30
len: 15
CDR3aa: CAWSPGSGPYQPQHF

j_gene: TRBJ1-2
abundance: .
v_gene: TRBV5-4
len: 15
CDR3aa: CASSPEGRGSYGYTF

j_gene: TRBJ2-7
abundance: .
v_gene: TRBV2
len: 14
CDR3aa: CASSNTGGAYEQYF

j_gene: TRBJ2-1
abundance: once
v_gene: TRBV10-1
len: 14
CDR3aa: CASSRGGSVNEQFF

j_gene: TRBJ2-2
abundance: .
v_gene: TRBV28
len: 15
CDR3aa: CASIGGGTNTGELFF

j_gene: TRBJ2-1
abundance: .
v_gene: TRBV7-9
len: 15
CDR3aa: CASGIWGLSYNEQFF

j_gene: TRBJ1-2
abundance: .
v_gene: TRBV12-5
len: 14
CDR3aa: CASGLDRDVYGYTF

j_gene: TRBJ2-5
abundance: .
v_gene: TRBV15
len: 15
CDR3aa: CATSRGLTTGETQYF

j_gene: TRBJ1-5
abundance: .
v_gene: TRBV19
len: 18
CDR3aa: CASSKVPPDRDSNQPQHF

j_gene: TRBJ2-3
abundance: .
v_gene: TRBV7-2
len: 14
CDR3aa: CASSPWTGTDTQYF

j_gene: TRBJ2-1
abundance: .
v_gene: TRBV12-3/TRBV12-4
len: 12
CDR3aa: CASRGQGNEQFF

j_gene: TRBJ1-4
abundance: .
v_gene: TRBV5-1
len: 17
CDR3aa: CASRRGGISATNEKLFF

j_gene: TRBJ2-5
abundance: .
v_gene: TRBV5-6
len: 16
CDR3aa: CASSSRQGLAGETQYF

j_gene: TRBJ2-3
abundance: .
v_gene: TRBV7-3
len: 16
CDR3aa: CASSLGLAGARDTQYF

j_gene: TRBJ2-7
abundance: .
v_gene: TRBV7-8
len: 13
CDR3aa: CASSLDRGGEQYF

j_gene: TRBJ1-5
abundance: .
v_gene: TRBV5-6
len: 16
CDR3aa: CASSFYSDRGHKPQHF

j_gene: TRBJ2-7
abundance: .
v_gene: TRBV5-6
len: 13
CDR3aa: CASSLDRIYEQYF

j_gene: TRBJ2-3
abundance: .
v_gene: TRBV20-1
len: 16
CDR3aa: CSASISGQGAVNTQYF

j_gene: TRBJ1-1
abundance: .
v_gene: TRBV12-3/TRBV12-4
len: 13
CDR3aa: CASTPGRRSGAFF

j_gene: TRBJ2-7
abundance: .
v_gene: TRBV24-1
len: 13
CDR3aa: CATAGIYIYEQYF

j_gene: TRBJ1-3
abundance: .
v_gene: TRBV4-1
len: 16
CDR3aa: CASSQEPEGSGNTIYF

j_gene: TRBJ1-2
abundance: .
v_gene: TRBV12-3/TRBV12-4
len: 13
CDR3aa: CASSSDDRAHYTF

j_gene: TRBJ2-7
abundance: .
v_gene: TRBV7-9
len: 14
CDR3aa: CASSLEGGTYEQYF

j_gene: TRBJ1-1
abundance: once
v_gene: TRBV5-5
len: 13
CDR3aa: CASSSMTGSEAFF

j_gene: TRBJ2-7
abundance: .
v_gene: TRBV5-6
len: 17
CDR3aa: CASSLYLETSGMNEQYF

j_gene: TRBJ1-2
abundance: few
v_gene: TRBV30
len: 14
CDR3aa: CAWSVGSAPGGYTF

j_gene: TRBJ1-2
abundance: .
v_gene: TRBV28
len: 17
CDR3aa: CASSFPGGTGSHYGYTF

j_gene: TRBJ1-2
abundance: .
v_gene: TRBV7-9
len: 16
CDR3aa: CASDDEPTGNNYGYTF

j_gene: TRBJ1-2
abundance: .
v_gene: TRBV25-1
len: 15
CDR3aa: CASSESYQGIYGYTF

j_gene: TRBJ2-1
abundance: once
v_gene: TRBV19
len: 14
CDR3aa: CASDDRVSGNEQFF

j_gene: TRBJ1-5
abundance: .
v_gene: TRBV18
len: 13
CDR3aa: CASSPGADQPQHF